This T cell receptor (beta chain) appears in the sequencing data of a study of blood T cell repertoires in COVID-19. Study details: Acute and convalescent COVID-19 samples came from the United States, Italy and Spain. T cells, B-cell-depleted T cells, or PBMCs supplied cDNA or gDNA.

Trimming took 2 bases from V and 3 from J; bases not matched to a gene: 7. The CDR3 runs to 16 residues. Germline V gives CDR1 MNHEY, CDR2 SVGAGI. Original methodology: It was from reference gene primer amplification that nucleated cell counts were estimated. Libraries were prepared by immunoSEQ multiplex PCR; TCRdb keeps only in-frame clonotypes and omits some of them. V and J calls and clone size are as listed in that table; D and trimming were resolved from the DNA. The sample yields about 160,000 clones, roughly 90% seen once. V gene TRBV6-5 combines with J gene TRBJ2-3; 8 bases are a match to TRBD1. The clonotype comes from a woman in her sixties or seventies who had recovered from COVID-19. Material: peripheral blood. The CDR3 region is CASSYKAGGETDTQYF. CDR3 in DNA: TGTGCCAGCAGTTACAAGGCAGGGGGCGAGACAGATACGCAGTATTTT.